This is a list of T cell receptor beta chains from one sample in a study of cytomegalovirus exposure and HLA in healthy donors. Assay used: immunoSEQ multiplex PCR; TCRdb lists only in-frame clones, some missing. The sample yields more than 250,000 clones, roughly 90% seen once. The material sequenced was PBMCs. These receptor sequences come from a woman between 18 and 30 years old in good health and CMV-seronegative. The CDR3 runs from the conserved cysteine through the conserved F or W. The order of the fields is CDR3 length, D gene, J gene, clone size, V gene, CDR3 DNA, CDR3 protein. A D gene is named only where the DNA matches it firmly. Clone size, where shown, is once, few, many, or a class for clones that have expanded.

length: 18
D: TRBD1
J: TRBJ1-2
size: NA
V: TRBV4-1
DNA: TGCGCCAGCAGCCAAGAGGGGACAGGGGCACTACCTAACTATGGCTACACCTTC
CDR3: CASSQEGTGALPNYGYTF

length: 16
D: NA
J: TRBJ1-5
size: NA
V: TRBV6-6
DNA: TGTGCCAGCAGTTACTCGTTGGGCAGGGTCGGTCAGCCCCAGCATTTT
CDR3: CASSYSLGRVGQPQHF

length: 15
D: TRBD1
J: TRBJ2-5
size: NA
V: TRBV7-2
DNA: TGTGCCAGCAGCTCCCCCGGGACAGGGGGCGAGACCCAGTACTTC
CDR3: CASSSPGTGGETQYF

length: 15
D: NA
J: TRBJ1-2
size: NA
V: TRBV7-3
DNA: TGTGCCAGCAGCGAGGGCCCCCAATCTAACTATGGCTACACCTTC
CDR3: CASSEGPQSNYGYTF

length: 17
D: TRBD1
J: TRBJ2-3
size: few
V: TRBV27
DNA: TGTGCCAGCAGTACCAGCCCGGGACAGGGGGCGCGGGATACGCAGTATTTT
CDR3: CASSTSPGQGARDTQYF

length: 13
D: NA
J: TRBJ2-7
size: NA
V: TRBV28
DNA: TGTGCCAGCGTAGGGGGTGGAGACTACGAGCAGTACTTC
CDR3: CASVGGGDYEQYF

length: 16
D: TRBD2
J: TRBJ2-3
size: NA
V: TRBV2
DNA: TGTGCCAGCAGTAGGGGGACTAGCGGGGGCACAGATACGCAGTATTTT
CDR3: CASSRGTSGGTDTQYF

length: 18
D: NA
J: TRBJ2-6
size: NA
V: TRBV2
DNA: TGTGCCAGCAGTGGCTCTCGGACACCCCACTCTGGGGCCAACGTCCTGACTTTC
CDR3: CASSGSRTPHSGANVLTF

length: 17
D: TRBD2
J: TRBJ2-7
size: NA
V: TRBV19
DNA: TGTGCCAGTAGTATTAGAGGGCTAGCGGGAGGGTCCTACGAGCAGTACTTC
CDR3: CASSIRGLAGGSYEQYF

length: 16
D: NA
J: TRBJ2-3
size: NA
V: TRBV9
DNA: TGTGCCAGCAGCGTGGGCAGCGGCCATGCCACAGATACGCAGTATTTT
CDR3: CASSVGSGHATDTQYF

length: 15
D: NA
J: TRBJ1-2
size: NA
V: TRBV13
DNA: TGTGCCAGCAGCTTAGAAGGGACACCTAACTATGGCTACACCTTC
CDR3: CASSLEGTPNYGYTF

length: 14
D: NA
J: TRBJ1-2
size: NA
V: TRBV18
DNA: TGTGCCAGCTCACCAAGCAGGGCTTGGAATGGCTACACCTTC
CDR3: CASSPSRAWNGYTF

length: 15
D: NA
J: TRBJ1-5
size: once
V: TRBV9
DNA: TGTGCCAGCAGCGTAGGGTCAGGGGTCAATCAGCCCCAGCATTTT
CDR3: CASSVGSGVNQPQHF

length: 14
D: NA
J: TRBJ2-7
size: NA
V: TRBV5-1
DNA: TGCGCCAGCAGCGCGGGACAGATCTTCTACGAGCAGTACTTC
CDR3: CASSAGQIFYEQYF

length: 13
D: NA
J: TRBJ1-2
size: NA
V: TRBV19
DNA: TGTGCCAGTAGTATTTTAGGGGATCATGGCTACACCTTC
CDR3: CASSILGDHGYTF

length: 14
D: TRBD1
J: TRBJ1-4
size: NA
V: TRBV9
DNA: TGTGCCAGCAGCGTAGCTGTACAGGGGGAAAAACTGTTTTTT
CDR3: CASSVAVQGEKLFF

length: 19
D: TRBD1
J: TRBJ1-3
size: once
V: TRBV4-2
DNA: TGTGCCAGCAGCCGCACGGGACAGGGGGCCAGTGCCTCTGGAAACACCATATATTTT
CDR3: CASSRTGQGASASGNTIYF

length: 13
D: NA
J: TRBJ1-1
size: few
V: TRBV4-1
DNA: TGCGCCAGCAGCCAAGACCCCCGGGGTGAAGCTTTCTTT
CDR3: CASSQDPRGEAFF

length: 12
D: NA
J: TRBJ1-2
size: few
V: TRBV7-8
DNA: TGTGCCAGCAGCTACCTCGAGGGCGGCTACACCTTC
CDR3: CASSYLEGGYTF

length: 16
D: NA
J: TRBJ2-1
size: NA
V: TRBV7-6
DNA: TGTGCCAGCAGCGTTGATCTGGGGCGTTATTACAATGAGCAGTTCTTC
CDR3: CASSVDLGRYYNEQFF

length: 16
D: TRBD2
J: TRBJ2-3
size: NA
V: TRBV29-1
DNA: TGCAGCGTCACTAGCGCTACTCCTTCTAGCACAGATACGCAGTATTTT
CDR3: CSVTSATPSSTDTQYF

length: 14
D: NA
J: TRBJ2-7
size: NA
V: TRBV27
DNA: TGTGCCAGCAGTCCTCGGCGGGCGCCCTACGAGCAGTACTTC
CDR3: CASSPRRAPYEQYF

length: 15
D: NA
J: TRBJ1-2
size: NA
V: TRBV5-5
DNA: TGTGCCAGCAGCTTGACCGGGTCGACGTTATATGGCTACACCTTC
CDR3: CASSLTGSTLYGYTF

length: 14
D: NA
J: TRBJ1-1
size: NA
V: TRBV18
DNA: TGTGCCAGCTCACCCCCGTCGGGGGGCCCTGAAGCTTTCTTT
CDR3: CASSPPSGGPEAFF

length: 15
D: NA
J: TRBJ1-3
size: many
V: TRBV4-3
DNA: TGCGCCAGCAGTCCCCAGGACAACTCTGGAAACACCATATATTTT
CDR3: CASSPQDNSGNTIYF

length: 14
D: TRBD2
J: TRBJ2-7
size: NA
V: TRBV19
DNA: TGTGCCAGTAGCAGACTAGCGGGAGCCAGCGAGCAGTACTTC
CDR3: CASSRLAGASEQYF

length: 13
D: NA
J: TRBJ1-1
size: NA
V: TRBV25-1
DNA: TGTGCCAGCAGTGGGCCAGAGAACACTGAAGCTTTCTTT
CDR3: CASSGPENTEAFF

length: 14
D: TRBD2
J: TRBJ2-1
size: NA
V: TRBV7-9
DNA: TGTGCCAGCAGCGTACTAGCGGGAGTAGATGAGCAGTTCTTC
CDR3: CASSVLAGVDEQFF

length: 11
D: NA
J: TRBJ1-4
size: NA
V: TRBV4-2
DNA: TGTGCCAGCAGGGGGGGTGAAAAACTGTTTTTT
CDR3: CASRGGEKLFF

length: 15
D: NA
J: TRBJ1-2
size: many
V: TRBV19
DNA: TGTGCCAGTAGTCCCCACCCGGATGGGCTTCCCGGCTACACCTTC
CDR3: CASSPHPDGLPGYTF

length: 17
D: TRBD2
J: TRBJ2-1
size: NA
V: TRBV7-3
DNA: TGTGCCAGCAGCTTCACTTCCGGGACTAGCGGCTACAATGAGCAGTTCTTC
CDR3: CASSFTSGTSGYNEQFF

length: 14
D: TRBD1
J: TRBJ2-7
size: NA
V: TRBV9
DNA: TGTGCCAGCAGCGTAGGGCAGGGGGCCGGGGAGCAGTACTTC
CDR3: CASSVGQGAGEQYF

length: 18
D: TRBD2
J: TRBJ2-7
size: NA
V: TRBV27
DNA: TGTGCCAGCAGTCTCCATTTCATGACTAGCGGGAACACCTACGAGCAGTACTTC
CDR3: CASSLHFMTSGNTYEQYF

length: 12
D: NA
J: TRBJ2-7
size: NA
V: TRBV5-1
DNA: TGCGCCAGCGGGCAAACGGGGTACGAGCAGTACTTC
CDR3: CASGQTGYEQYF

length: 14
D: TRBD2
J: TRBJ2-1
size: NA
V: TRBV7-2
DNA: TGTGCCAGCAGCCCGGGACTAGGCTACAATGAGCAGTTCTTC
CDR3: CASSPGLGYNEQFF

length: 14
D: TRBD1
J: TRBJ2-7
size: NA
V: TRBV19
DNA: TGTGCCAGTAGTGCGAGACAGGGGTCCTACGAGCAGTACTTC
CDR3: CASSARQGSYEQYF

length: 18
D: NA
J: TRBJ2-2
size: NA
V: TRBV7-6
DNA: TGTGCCAGCAGCTACGACCGACAGGTTTTGGGCGACACCGGGGAGCTGTTTTTT
CDR3: CASSYDRQVLGDTGELFF

length: 14
D: NA
J: TRBJ1-5
size: NA
V: TRBV4-3
DNA: TGCGCCAGCAGCCAAGATCGAGGAAGGCAGCCCCAGCATTTT
CDR3: CASSQDRGRQPQHF

length: 14
D: NA
J: TRBJ2-3
size: NA
V: TRBV7-2
DNA: TGTGCCAGCAGCTCTCTCGGGGACACCTCACATAAGTATTTT
CDR3: CASSSLGDTSHKYF

length: 15
D: NA
J: TRBJ2-7
size: NA
V: TRBV6-5
DNA: TGTGCCAGCAGTTACGCGGCGGGTCGCCAATACGAGCAGTACTTC
CDR3: CASSYAAGRQYEQYF